This T cell receptor beta chain comes out of a study of T-cell memory formation after mild COVID-19. Study-wide findings and caveats: Clones that contracted from day 15 to 85 had balanced CD4/CD8; later expanders were CD4+ biased. Contracting CD4+ clones were located mainly in CM and EM, and CD8+ clones in EMRA.

5'RACE with constant-segment primers built TCRalpha and TCRbeta cDNA libraries with UMIs. TCRdb reanalysed the 5' RACE reads using MiXCR and keeps one entry per CDR3 protein. The sample contains roughly 350,000 distinct CDR3 sequences, 28% of which appear only once. This clonotype came up a few times. Its specificity is unknown. Germline assignment: CDR1 LGHNA and CDR2 YSLEER. The CDR3 covers 16 residues. Trimming shortened V by 0 bases and J by 4 bases, and 13 bases separated the two germline ends. This chain links TRBV4-3 with TRBJ1-3; no clear D. This TCR was recovered from an adult woman who had mild COVID-19 (a few samples of this study predate the infection). Cell type and time point are not known. The sequencing sample was made of PBMCs or a T cell subset sorted from them (not recorded which). The CDR3 here is CASSQDVATPGNTIYF. The DNA of the CDR3 is TGCGCCAGCAGCCAAGATGTAGCGACGCCGGGAAACACCATATATTTT.